A selection of T cell receptor beta chains follows, all from one sample in a study of PD-L1 blockade in urothelial cancer. Clones were read by immunoSEQ multiplex PCR, and TCRdb kept only the in-frame ones, dropping some. The sample holds around 50,000 clones, over 65% seen once. Sequencing used PBMCs, obtained around atezolizumab (anti-PD-L1) treatment. The receptors were gathered from a man between 50 and 59 years old with urothelial cancer. CDR3s include the opening cysteine and the closing phenylalanine or tryptophan.

V	CDR3
TRBV2	CASSERQGSGETQYF
TRBV30	CAWTPGGASNQPQHF
TRBV16	CASSHPEQGTYNEQFF
TRBV30	CACVPGTQNTGELFF
TRBV4-2	CASSLGGESYNEQFF
TRBV18	CASSSGQTYEQYF
TRBV7-9	CASSLEANEQFF
TRBV10-3	CAISGNGGAGVSEQYF
TRBV27	CASSSSPGQGFDQPQHF
TRBV21-1	CASCLGSSNQPQHF
TRBV2	CASSSTLYEQYF
TRBV27	CASRSLGLANYNEQFF
TRBV2	CASSLMVRDSPLHF
TRBV2	CASSEIERGNQEAQYF
TRBV30	CAWSLGADGYTF
TRBV30	CAWSLEEINQPQHF
TRBV7-2	CASSLGFSSSGRPGEQFF
TRBV28	CASNPRLAGGDGAVELFF
TRBV29-1	CSVSDLSSGELFF
TRBV6-1	CASIRLLNRGNTIYF
TRBV30	CAWSVAGVSHEQYF
TRBV7-8	CASSLHPPGPTTSYEQYF
TRBV9	CASSVEAGGPETQYF
TRBV5-1	CASSLKVWGQGNIQYF
TRBV25-1	CASSEPNQENSYNEQFF
TRBV30	CAWSGGDREKDTQYF
TRBV7-2	CASSRLAGDSEQFF
TRBV5-4	CASSAESNEKLFF
TRBV30	CACAREDVYNEQFF
TRBV6-4	CASSERRDGIKGEQFF
TRBV5-6	CASSTWGPGETQYF
TRBV12-5	CASGDNDSNQPQHF
TRBV28	CASSFRTGELFF
TRBV4-1	CASSRGQADTIYF
TRBV27	CAGQGAGQPQHF
TRBV27	CASSSTVLRYNSPLHF
TRBV23-1	CASSPDDSSGQGSEETQYF
TRBV9	CASSVVSGGTDTQYF
TRBV5-4	CASSWGQGLDTQYF
TRBV6-1	CASSEGFLFNSPLHF
TRBV9	CASSPRLAGGYEQYF